Presented here are 30 T cell receptor beta chains from one specimen sequenced in a study of T cell repertoires in cytomegalovirus infection. Their cognate antigens are unknown. TCRdb reprocessed the reads with MiXCR, giving one entry per CDR3 protein. Of 550,000 to 850,000 distinct CDR3 sequences listed, around 35% are singletons. The sequences come from cultured PBMCs, collected from culture after CMV antigen stimulation. These receptors were obtained from a human donor in good health (CMV status not recorded). Some clones in this sample may be carry-over from other donors' samples.

The chain is built from TRBV7-9 and TRBJ2-1; 8 nucleotides align to TRBD2. The CDR3 consists of 17 residues. CDR1 and CDR2 (germline): SEHNR, FQNEAQ (reference sequence). After removal of 1 base from V and 3 bases from J, the junction contained 8 bases not matched to a gene. CDR3 DNA sequence: TGTGCCAGCAGCTTAGGTTGGGCGGGGGGACTCTACAATGAGCAGTTCTTC. Translated, it gives CASSLGWAGGLYNEQFF.

The CDR3: CASSQEPPNRYSYEQYV. CDR3 bases: TGCGCCAGCAGCCAAGAGCCCCCCAATAGGTACTCCTACGAGCAGTACGTC. The rearrangement joins TRBV4-1 to TRBJ2-7; D remains unclear. The germline V gene has CDR1 MGHRA and CDR2 YSYEKL. Trimming removed 0 bases at V and 0 bases at J, with 15 bases between. The CDR3 runs to 17 residues.

The rearrangement joins TRBV6-2 or TRBV6-3 to TRBJ2-7; TRBD2 matches at 10 bases. V shed 7 bases, J shed 11 bases, and the junction held 14 bases outside the gene matches. The CDR3 covers 14 residues. Germline V CDR1 and CDR2: MNHEY, SVGEGT. The CDR3 bases are TGTGCCAGCATCCTTAATAGAAGCGGGAGGGCCAAGTACTTC. It specifies CASILNRSGRAKYF.

The gene calls are TRBV7-9 and TRBJ2-7; TRBD2 is a possible D gene (6 bases). The CDR3 extends over 12 amino acids. The V end was cut by 3 bases, the J end by 10 bases, with 13 bases between. CDR1 and CDR2 from the germline V gene are SEHNR and FQNEAQ (reference sequence). Written as DNA, the CDR3 is TGTGCCAGCAGCTTCGGGACTGCCGAACAGTACTTC. Its translation: CASSFGTAEQYF.

The sample holds a few counts of this clonotype. CDR3 coding DNA: TGCGCCAGCAGCCCGACAGACAGCCCGATCCAGCCCCAGCATTTT. As protein: CASSPTDSPIQPQHF. The chain recombines TRBV4-1 with TRBJ1-5, with D possibly matching TRBD1 (5 bases). The CDR3 loop spans 15 amino acids. Germline V gives CDR1 MGHRA, CDR2 YSYEKL. The V gene lost 4 bases and the J gene lost 7 bases, with 17 bases spanning the gap.

This clonotype was seen only a few times. CDR3 amino acids: CASSPTRTYTEAFF. The CDR3 region has the DNA TGTGCCAGCAGCCCCACCCGGACATACACTGAAGCTTTCTTT. The chain couples TRBV7-2 to TRBJ1-1, with D perhaps TRBD1 (5 bases). V gave up 5 bases and J gave up 3 bases, with 13 bases separating them. CDR3 size: 14 residues. Germline lookup yields CDR1 SGHTA and CDR2 FQGNSA.

At least ten counts were recorded for this clonotype. The V and J genes are TRBV7-8 and TRBJ2-1, with TRBD2 matching over 8 bases. This CDR3 region has 16 residues. The V gene's germline CDR1 is SGHVS and CDR2 FQNEAQ. Trimming removed 5 bases from V and 8 bases from J; junction bases left unmatched: 14. The CDR3, as DNA: TGTGCCAGCAGCACCCGAGGGAGCGGGAGAGGATATGAGCAGTTCTTC. Its translation: CASSTRGSGRGYEQFF.

This clonotype was detected a few times. The rearrangement uses TRBV7-2 and TRBJ2-4; no reliable D call. CDR1 and CDR2 (germline): SGHTA, FQGNSA. Trimming removed 5 bases from V and 0 bases from J, with 8 bases in between. The CDR3 extends over 14 amino acids. This chain's CDR3 is CASSRSVAKNIQYF. Written as DNA, the CDR3 is TGTGCCAGCAGCCGATCCGTAGCCAAAAACATTCAGTACTTC. Combining the CDR3 with reference TRBV7-2 and TRBJ2-4 gives the whole variable domain GAGVSQSPSNKVTEKGKDVELRCDPISGHTALYWYRQSLGQGLEFLIYFQGNSAPDKSGLPSDRFSAERTGGSVSTLTIQRTQQEDSAVYLCASSRSVAKNIQYFGAGTRLSVL.

This chain joins TRBV4-2 and TRBJ2-1, with 9 bases aligning to TRBD2. This CDR3 contains 16 residues. Germline V gives CDR1 LGHNA, CDR2 YNFKEQ. The junction had 2 bases not matched to a gene; V was cut back by 1 base and J by 1 base. CDR3 loop: CASSQVAGASYNEQFF. As DNA, the CDR3 is TGTGCCAGCAGCCAAGTAGCGGGAGCGTCCTACAATGAGCAGTTCTTC.

This clonotype was seen a few times. The DNA for the CDR3 is TGTGCCAGCAGTTTATATTCCAGGGCGAGGACTGGGGCCAACGTCCTGACTTTC. The encoded protein is CASSLYSRARTGANVLTF. The chain uses TRBV27 and TRBJ2-6, with TRBD1 as a possible D gene (5 bases). Trimming pared 1 base from V and 2 bases from J, leaving 15 bases between. The germline CDR1 and CDR2 sequences are MNHEY and SMNVEV (reference sequence). The length of the CDR3 is 18 residues.

The CDR3 reads CASSSGGPGETQYF. As DNA, the CDR3 is TGCGCCAGTTCTAGCGGGGGCCCTGGAGAGACCCAGTACTTC. The chain recombines TRBV5-1 with TRBJ2-5, with 10 bases aligning to TRBD2. In germline, CDR1 is SGHRS, CDR2 YFSETQ. The CDR3 is 14 amino acids. The trim removed 8 bases at V and 4 bases at J, leaving 8 bases unmatched.

This clonotype was seen a few times. The chain is built from TRBV7-2 and TRBJ1-3; D unclear. CDR3 length: 15 residues. In germline, CDR1 is SGHTA, CDR2 FQGNSA. Trimming took off 5 bases at V and 3 bases at J, with 14 bases between the two ends. Here the CDR3 DNA reads TGTGCCAGCAGCCCGCAGACATTTTTTGGAAACACCATATATTTT. Its protein product is CASSPQTFFGNTIYF.

This clonotype was seen a handful of times. The chain links TRBV7-2 to TRBJ2-3; 11 bases map to TRBD1. Losses at the gene ends were 0 bases for V and 1 base for J; bases not matched to a gene: 6. The germline V gene has CDR1 SGHTA and CDR2 FQGNSA. The CDR3 is made up of 18 amino acids. The CDR3 reads CASSLAAPGQGGTDTQYF. The CDR3 nucleotides are TGTGCCAGCAGCTTAGCGGCTCCGGGACAGGGGGGCACAGATACGCAGTATTTT.

This clonotype was counted only a few times. The chain joins TRBV19 to TRBJ1-6; possible D gene TRBD1, 5 bases. The germline CDR1 and CDR2 sequences are LNHDA and SQIVND (reference sequence). There are 14 residues in the CDR3. The V end lost 3 bases, the J end lost 10 bases, and 13 bases lay between the germline ends. The CDR3 sequence is CASSIWGLSSPLHF. The CDR3 DNA sequence: TGTGCCAGTAGTATCTGGGGACTTTCATCACCCCTCCACTTT.

V and J are TRBV6-1 and TRBJ2-1; 10 nucleotides line up with TRBD2. V shed 5 bases, J shed 12 bases, and the junction held 10 bases outside the gene matches. CDR3 length equals 14 residues. In germline, CDR1 is MNHNS, CDR2 SASEGT. CDR3 sequence reads: CASSTSSSGGGQFF. For the CDR3, the DNA is TGTGCCAGCAGTACGTCCTCTAGCGGGGGTGGGCAGTTCTTC.

This clonotype was detected only once. The rearrangement links TRBV7-9 to TRBJ1-3; a weak D match, TRBD1 (5 bases). The CDR3 consists of 15 residues. V lost 6 bases and J 6 bases, leaving 18 bases between the germline ends. Germline V gives CDR1 SEHNR, CDR2 FQNEAQ (reference sequence). CDR3 sequence: CASRKDRDGENTIYF. In nucleotides, the CDR3 is TGTGCCAGCAGAAAGGACCGGGACGGGGAAAACACCATATATTTT.

CDR3 in amino acids: CSATRTSGGAVADTQYF. Written as DNA, the CDR3 is TGCAGTGCAACCCGGACTAGCGGGGGGGCCGTGGCAGATACGCAGTATTTT. V gene TRBV20-1 combines with J gene TRBJ2-3, with 15 bases lining up with TRBD2. Trimming took 6 bases from V and 4 from J; bases not matched to a gene: 11. In germline, CDR1 is DFQATT, CDR2 SNEGSKA (reference sequence). The CDR3 has 17 residues.

For the CDR3, the DNA is TGTGCCAGCAGTTTAGGACAGGGGCAGTACGAGCAGTACTTC. Residues: CASSLGQGQYEQYF. The rearrangement joins TRBV12-3 or TRBV12-4 to TRBJ2-7, with 8 bases lining up with TRBD1. CDR3 length: 14 residues. V shed 1 base and J 4 bases; nucleotides not matched to a gene: 3.

This clonotype turned up a few times. V and J are TRBV20-1 and TRBJ1-1; no reliable D call. The germline V and J ends were trimmed by 3 bases and 0 bases, with 5 bases remaining between them. Germline values: CDR1 DFQATT, CDR2 SNEGSKA (reference sequence). The length of the CDR3 is 12 residues. In DNA, the CDR3 is TGCAGTGCTAGGCGATTGAACACTGAAGCTTTCTTT. Translating it yields CSARRLNTEAFF.

This clonotype was seen only a few times. The V and J genes are TRBV7-9 and TRBJ1-2; D gene ambiguous. V lost 5 bases to trimming and J lost 6 bases, with 19 bases between them. The CDR3 runs to 15 residues. From germline, CDR1 is SEHNR and CDR2 FQNEAQ (reference sequence). CDR3 protein: CASSQGRLVMNGYTF. DNA for the CDR3: TGTGCCAGCAGCCAAGGACGGCTCGTTATGAATGGCTACACCTTC.

This chain joins TRBV7-8 and TRBJ2-1, with a possible D match to TRBD2 (5 bases). Germline V gene data show CDR1 as SGHVS and CDR2 as FQNEAQ. Trimming took off 6 bases at V and 6 bases at J, with 9 bases between the two ends. The CDR3 is made up of 12 amino acids. CDR3 bases: TGTGCCAGCAGACCCGGAGGCAATGAGCAGTTCTTC. This codes for CASRPGGNEQFF.

This clonotype was seen only a few times. The chain carries TRBV7-2 and TRBJ2-1; D ambiguous. The germline V and J ends were trimmed by 5 bases and 7 bases, with 15 bases remaining between them. This CDR3 spans 14 amino acids. Germline-derived CDR1 and CDR2 are SGHTA and FQGNSA. DNA of the CDR3: TGTGCCAGCAGCCCCCTTGGAATCGTAAATGAGCAGTTCTTC. It yields the protein CASSPLGIVNEQFF. The full variable domain, in which reference TRBV7-2 and TRBJ2-1 provide the parts outside the CDR3, is GAGVSQSPSNKVTEKGKDVELRCDPISGHTALYWYRQSLGQGLEFLIYFQGNSAPDKSGLPSDRFSAERTGGSVSTLTIQRTQQEDSAVYLCASSPLGIVNEQFFGPGTRLTVL.

This sequence joins TRBV10-3 and TRBJ2-1; no clear D. The germline V gene encodes CDR1 ENHRY and CDR2 SYGVKD. The CDR3 loop spans 11 amino acids. The V end was cut by 2 bases, the J end by 9 bases, with 5 bases between. In nucleotides, the CDR3 is TGTGCCATCAGTGAGGTAACTGAGCAGTTCTTC. It is translated as CAISEVTEQFF.

The rearrangement links TRBV20-1 to TRBJ2-2; the match to TRBD2 covers 14 bases. V lost 5 bases to trimming and J lost 7 bases; unmatched junction nucleotides: 9. CDR1 and CDR2 from the germline V gene are DFQATT and SNEGSKA (reference sequence). The CDR3 length is 16 residues. This CDR3 reads CSAPETSGGANGELFF. Written as DNA, the CDR3 is TGCAGTGCTCCGGAGACTAGCGGGGGGGCGAACGGGGAGCTGTTTTTT.

DNA for the CDR3: TGTGCCAGCAGCTTACTAGCGGGGGGCAGCTTGTGGTACGAGCAGTACTTC. This gives the protein CASSLLAGGSLWYEQYF. This rearrangement joins TRBV7-2 to TRBJ2-7; 11 bases are shared with TRBD2. The V gene's germline CDR1 is SGHTA and CDR2 FQGNSA. V gave up 2 bases and J gave up 4 bases; unmatched junction bases: 10. The CDR3 covers 17 residues.

This clonotype turned up a few times. This chain joins TRBV11-2 and TRBJ2-5; either TRBD1 or TRBD2 may supply D (5 bases each). The germline gives CDR1 SGHAT, CDR2 FQNNGV. The CDR3 loop spans 14 amino acids. V was trimmed by 5 bases and J by 7 bases, leaving 17 bases between them. The CDR3 here is CASSQDGAAGTQYF. CDR3 nucleotide sequence: TGTGCCAGCAGCCAGGACGGGGCCGCAGGGACCCAGTACTTC.

The chain couples TRBV18 to TRBJ2-2; D remains ambiguous. CDR1 and CDR2 (germline): KGHSH, LQKENI. V lost 6 bases and J 4 bases, leaving 15 bases between the germline ends. The CDR3 length is 15 residues. The CDR3 sequence: CASSVGASTTGELFF. The CDR3 nucleotides are TGTGCCAGCTCGGTCGGAGCTAGTACCACCGGGGAGCTGTTTTTT. Full variable domain (missing parts from reference TRBV18 and TRBJ2-2): NAGVMQNPRHLVRRRGQEARLRCSPMKGHSHVYWYRQLPEEGLKFMVYLQKENIIDESGMPKERFSAEFPKEGPSILRIQQVVRGDSAAYFCASSVGASTTGELFFGEGSRLTVL.

This chain joins TRBV6-5 and TRBJ2-3; D is uncertain. This CDR3 has 14 residues. Germline CDR1 and CDR2: MNHEY and SVGAGI. V was shortened by 6 bases and J by 0 bases, with 10 bases between the two germline ends. CDR3 DNA sequence: TGTGCCAGCAGCCCAACCATGAGCACAGATACGCAGTATTTT. The encoded protein is CASSPTMSTDTQYF.

The chain joins TRBV6-1 to TRBJ1-4, with D perhaps TRBD1 (5 bases). Germline V CDR1 and CDR2: MNHNS, SASEGT. Trimming shortened V by 5 bases and J by 9 bases, and 22 bases separated the two germline ends. The CDR3 is made up of 16 amino acids. CDR3 region: CASSHNRDAMAKKLFF. The CDR3 nucleotides read TGTGCCAGCAGTCATAACCGGGACGCAATGGCGAAAAAACTGTTTTTT.

DNA of the CDR3: TGTGCCAGCAGCCTACCAGGTTTGGGGCAGTACTTC. Translated: CASSLPGLGQYF. The rearrangement links TRBV7-9 to TRBJ2-7, with unresolved D. Germline assignment: CDR1 SEHNR and CDR2 FQNEAQ (reference sequence). Trimming removed 5 bases at V and 9 bases at J, with 14 bases between. This CDR3 region has 12 residues.